This T cell receptor beta chain was profiled in a study of T cells after yellow fever vaccination. Study-level results: It was the secondary response that reached its peak faster, day 5 versus 15, but it was weaker. In post-booster samples, most primary-vaccination clones reappeared (approximately 97% CD4, about 91% CD8).

This clonotype was counted ten times or more. Its specificity is not known. Germline-derived CDR1 and CDR2 are SGHAT and FQNNGV. After removal of 0 bases from V and 3 bases from J, the junction contained 3 bases not matched to a gene. The length of the CDR3 is 15 residues. The authors made TCR cDNA by 5'RACE template switching, adding a universal primer site and UMIs. From the 5' RACE reads, TCRdb called clonotypes with MiXCR, one entry per CDR3 protein. This table holds hundreds of thousands of distinct CDR3 sequences, 3% to 4.5% found once. This sequence was found in a man between 18 and 29 years old who received the YFV17D yellow fever vaccine. The starting material was PBMCs, obtained on the day of the yellow fever booster vaccination. The chain is built from TRBV11-2 and TRBJ2-3, with 7 nucleotides matching TRBD2. The CDR3 region has the DNA TGTGCCAGCAGCTTAGAAGCGGGGCGTACAGATACGCAGTATTTT. This translates into CASSLEAGRTDTQYF. The variable domain in full, completed from reference TRBV11-2 and TRBJ2-3, reads EAGVAQSPRYKIIEKRQSVAFWCNPISGHATLYWYQQILGQGPKLLIQFQNNGVVDDSQLPKDRFSAERLKGVDSTLKIQPAKLEDSAVYLCASSLEAGRTDTQYFGPGTRLTVL.